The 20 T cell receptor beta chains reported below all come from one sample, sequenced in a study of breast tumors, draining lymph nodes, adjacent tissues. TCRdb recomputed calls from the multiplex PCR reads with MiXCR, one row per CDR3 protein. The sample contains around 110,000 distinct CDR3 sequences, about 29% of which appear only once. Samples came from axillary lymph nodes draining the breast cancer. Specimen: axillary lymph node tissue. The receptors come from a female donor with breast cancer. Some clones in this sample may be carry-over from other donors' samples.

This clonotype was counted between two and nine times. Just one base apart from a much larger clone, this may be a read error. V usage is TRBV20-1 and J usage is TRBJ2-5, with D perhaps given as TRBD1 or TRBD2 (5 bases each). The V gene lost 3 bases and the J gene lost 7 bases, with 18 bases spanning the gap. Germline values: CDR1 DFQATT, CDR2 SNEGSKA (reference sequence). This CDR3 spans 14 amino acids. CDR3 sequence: CSARIQPPGATQYF. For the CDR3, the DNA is TGCAGTGCTAGGATTCAGCCCCCCGGGGCGACCCAGTACTTC.

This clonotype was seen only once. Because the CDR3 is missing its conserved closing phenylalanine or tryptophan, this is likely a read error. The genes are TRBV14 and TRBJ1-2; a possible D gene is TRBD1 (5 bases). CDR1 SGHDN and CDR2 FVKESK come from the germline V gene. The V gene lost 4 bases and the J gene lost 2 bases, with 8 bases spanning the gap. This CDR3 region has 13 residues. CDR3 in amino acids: CASSPDINYGYTS. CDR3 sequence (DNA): TGTGCCAGCAGCCCGGACATCAACTATGGCTACACCTCC.

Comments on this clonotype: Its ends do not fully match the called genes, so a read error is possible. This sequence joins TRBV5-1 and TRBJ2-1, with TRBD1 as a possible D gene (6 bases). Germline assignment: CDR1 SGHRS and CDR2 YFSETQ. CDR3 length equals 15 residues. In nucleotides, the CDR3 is TGCGCCAGCAGCTGGGGGCAGGCGACGTACAATGAGCAGCTCTTC. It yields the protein CASSWGQATYNEQLF.

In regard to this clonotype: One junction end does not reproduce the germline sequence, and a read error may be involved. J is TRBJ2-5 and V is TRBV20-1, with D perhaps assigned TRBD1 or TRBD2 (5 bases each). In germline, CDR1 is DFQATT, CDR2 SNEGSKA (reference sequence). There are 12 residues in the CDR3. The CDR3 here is CSADQGEETQCF. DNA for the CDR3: TGCAGTGCTGACCAGGGAGAAGAGACCCAGTGCTTC.

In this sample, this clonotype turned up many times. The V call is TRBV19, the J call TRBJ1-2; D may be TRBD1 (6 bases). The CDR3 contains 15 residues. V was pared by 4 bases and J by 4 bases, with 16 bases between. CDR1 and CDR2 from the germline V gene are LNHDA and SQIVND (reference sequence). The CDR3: CASSTLGQSGYGYTF. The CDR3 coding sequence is TGTGCCAGTAGTACCTTAGGACAGTCGGGCTATGGCTACACCTTC.

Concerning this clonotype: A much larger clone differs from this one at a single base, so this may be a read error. CDR3 sequence: CSASSYNEQSF. CDR3 sequence (DNA): TGCAGTGCTTCCTCCTACAATGAGCAGTCCTTC. The V call is TRBV20-1, the J call TRBJ2-1; no reliable D call. This CDR3 has 11 amino acids. Germline V lookup: CDR1 DFQATT, CDR2 SNEGSKA (reference sequence).

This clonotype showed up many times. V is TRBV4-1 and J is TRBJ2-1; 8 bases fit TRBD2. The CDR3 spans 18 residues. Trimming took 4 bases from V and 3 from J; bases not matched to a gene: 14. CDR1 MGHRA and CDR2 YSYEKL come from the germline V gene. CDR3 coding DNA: TGCGCCAGCAGCCCTACCATCGAGCGGGGGAGTTTCTACAATGAGCAGTTCTTC. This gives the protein CASSPTIERGSFYNEQFF.

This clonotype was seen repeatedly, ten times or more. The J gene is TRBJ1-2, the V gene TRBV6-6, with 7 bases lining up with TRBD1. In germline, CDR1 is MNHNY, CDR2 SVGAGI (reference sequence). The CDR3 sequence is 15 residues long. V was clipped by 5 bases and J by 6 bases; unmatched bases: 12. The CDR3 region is CASSLTGLKGDGYTF. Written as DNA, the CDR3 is TGTGCCAGCAGTCTGACAGGGCTTAAGGGTGATGGCTACACCTTC.

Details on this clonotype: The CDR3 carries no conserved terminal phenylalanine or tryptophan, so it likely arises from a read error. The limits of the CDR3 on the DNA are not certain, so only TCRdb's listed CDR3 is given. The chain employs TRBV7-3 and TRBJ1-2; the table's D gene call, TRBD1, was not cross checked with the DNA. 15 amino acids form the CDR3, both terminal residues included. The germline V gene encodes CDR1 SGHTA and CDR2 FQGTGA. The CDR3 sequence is CASSSYGQPDYGYSS.

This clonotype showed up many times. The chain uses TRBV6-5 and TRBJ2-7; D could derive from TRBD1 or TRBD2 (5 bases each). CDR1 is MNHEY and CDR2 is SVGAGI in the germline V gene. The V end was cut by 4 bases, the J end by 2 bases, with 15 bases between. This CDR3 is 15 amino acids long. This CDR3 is CASSSPGTVTYEQYF. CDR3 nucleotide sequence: TGTGCCAGCAGTTCTCCCGGGACGGTAACCTACGAGCAGTACTTC.

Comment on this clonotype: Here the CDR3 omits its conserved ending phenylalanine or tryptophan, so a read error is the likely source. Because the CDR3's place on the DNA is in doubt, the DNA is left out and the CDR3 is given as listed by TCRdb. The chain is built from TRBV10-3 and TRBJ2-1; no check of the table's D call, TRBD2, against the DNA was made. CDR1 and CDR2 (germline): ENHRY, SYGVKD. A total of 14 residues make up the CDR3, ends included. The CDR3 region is CAISESSGHHEQLL.

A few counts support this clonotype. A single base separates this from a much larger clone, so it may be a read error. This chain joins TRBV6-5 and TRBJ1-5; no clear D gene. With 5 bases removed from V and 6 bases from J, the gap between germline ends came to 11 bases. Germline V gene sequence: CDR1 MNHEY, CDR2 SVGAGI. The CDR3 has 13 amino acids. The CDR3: CASSRGMSQPQHF. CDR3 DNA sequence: TGTGCCAGCAGTCGGGGAATGAGTCAGCCCCAGCATTTT.

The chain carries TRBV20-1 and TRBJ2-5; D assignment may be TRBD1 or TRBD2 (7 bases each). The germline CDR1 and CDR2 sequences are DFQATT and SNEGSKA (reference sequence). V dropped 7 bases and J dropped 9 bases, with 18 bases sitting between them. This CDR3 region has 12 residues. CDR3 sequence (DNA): TGCAGTGGAGCAGGGGAGGGACAGCCCCAGTACTTC. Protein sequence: CSGAGEGQPQYF.

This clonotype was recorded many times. CDR3 sequence: CSAREAVEQYF. The CDR3 DNA follows: TGCAGTGCTAGAGAGGCAGTCGAGCAGTACTTC. The chain links TRBV20-1 to TRBJ2-7; D remains unclear. Germline-derived CDR1 and CDR2 are DFQATT and SNEGSKA (reference sequence). The CDR3 covers 11 residues. With 0 bases removed from V and 6 bases from J, the gap between germline ends came to 6 bases.

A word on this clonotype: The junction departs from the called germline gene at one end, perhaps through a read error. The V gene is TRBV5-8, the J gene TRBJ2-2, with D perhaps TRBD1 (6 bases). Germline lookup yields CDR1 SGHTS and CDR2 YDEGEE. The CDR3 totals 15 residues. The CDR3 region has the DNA TGTGCCAGCAGCTTGGGACAGGCACCCTACAATGAGCAGTTTTTT. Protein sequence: CASSLGQAPYNEQFF.

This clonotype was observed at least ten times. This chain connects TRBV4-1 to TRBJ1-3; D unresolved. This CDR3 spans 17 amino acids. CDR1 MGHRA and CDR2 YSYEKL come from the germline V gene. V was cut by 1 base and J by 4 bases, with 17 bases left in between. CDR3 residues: CASSQGFSSGIGNTIYF. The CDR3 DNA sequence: TGCGCCAGCAGCCAAGGCTTTTCCTCGGGGATCGGAAACACCATATATTTT.

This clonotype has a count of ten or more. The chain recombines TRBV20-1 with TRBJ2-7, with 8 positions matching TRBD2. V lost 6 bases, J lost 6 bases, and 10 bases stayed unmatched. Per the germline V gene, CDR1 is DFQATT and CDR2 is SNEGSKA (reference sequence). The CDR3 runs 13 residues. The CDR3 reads CSATPSGLIEQYF. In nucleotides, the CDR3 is TGCAGTGCCACCCCTAGCGGGTTGATCGAGCAGTACTTC.

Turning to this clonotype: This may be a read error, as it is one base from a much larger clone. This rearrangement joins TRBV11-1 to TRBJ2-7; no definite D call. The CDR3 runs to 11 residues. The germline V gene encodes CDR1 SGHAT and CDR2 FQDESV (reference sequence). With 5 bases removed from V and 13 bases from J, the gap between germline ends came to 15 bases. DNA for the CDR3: TGTGCCAGCAGCCACGGCGAGCATACCTACTTC. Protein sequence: CASSHGEHTYF. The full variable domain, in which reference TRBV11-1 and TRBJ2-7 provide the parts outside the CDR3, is EAEVAQSPRYKITEKSQAVAFWCDPISGHATLYWYRQILGQGPELLVQFQDESVVDDSQLPKDRFSAERLKGVDSTLKIQPAELGDSAMYLCASSHGEHTYFGPGTRLTVT.

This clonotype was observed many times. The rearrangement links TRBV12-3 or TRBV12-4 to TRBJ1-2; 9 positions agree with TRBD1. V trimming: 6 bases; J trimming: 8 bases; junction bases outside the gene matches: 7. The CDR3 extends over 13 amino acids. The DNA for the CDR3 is TGTGCCAGCAGCCTTCGACAGGGGGGAGGCTACACCTTC. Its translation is CASSLRQGGGYTF.

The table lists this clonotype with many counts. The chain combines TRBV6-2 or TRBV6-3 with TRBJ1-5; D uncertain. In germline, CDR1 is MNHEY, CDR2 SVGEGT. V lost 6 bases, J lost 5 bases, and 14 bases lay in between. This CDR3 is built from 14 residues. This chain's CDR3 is CASRRHPRDQPQHF. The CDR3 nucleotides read TGTGCCAGCAGACGACACCCACGGGATCAGCCCCAGCATTTT.